What follows describes a single T cell receptor (beta chain). Its antigen remains unknown. The study ran its PCR with 60 Vbeta and 13 Jbeta primers. TCRdb keeps only in-frame clones here, not all; method: immunoSEQ multiplex PCR. The table has 150,000 to 200,000 clones, about three quarters seen once; the top ten hold 1.4%. These data are taken from a study of cytomegalovirus exposure and HLA in healthy donors. Whole-study results and caveats: Being productive about 90% or about 30% of the time was typical of most TCR beta V segments in an earlier analysis. Diagnosis of cytomegalovirus status made by the classifier reportedly showed high specificity and sensitivity. V- and J-gene trimming of TCR beta was linked (in a later analysis) to a missense DCLRE1C variant. There were reportedly fewer N-insertions in an Asian-associated ancestry cluster than the approximately 670-donor mean, in a later analysis.

The V and J ends lost 5 bases and 6 bases respectively, with 21 bases between them. Germline loops: CDR1 SGHDT, CDR2 YYEEEE. The CDR3 runs 15 residues. The sequencing sample was made of PBMCs. The receptor comes from a woman under 40 in good health and CMV-seronegative. The chain links TRBV5-6 to TRBJ2-7; tentative D call: TRBD2 (6 bases). The CDR3 protein is CASSRRGTMAREQYF. DNA for the CDR3: TGTGCCAGCAGTCGACGCGGGACGATGGCCCGCGAGCAGTACTTC. The complete variable domain, with remaining parts taken from reference TRBV5-6 and TRBJ2-7, reads DAGVTQSPTHLIKTRGQQVTLRCSPKSGHDTVSWYQQALGQGPQFIFQYYEEEERQRGNFPDRFSGHQFPNYSSELNVNALLLGDSALYLCASSRRGTMAREQYFGPGTRLTVT.